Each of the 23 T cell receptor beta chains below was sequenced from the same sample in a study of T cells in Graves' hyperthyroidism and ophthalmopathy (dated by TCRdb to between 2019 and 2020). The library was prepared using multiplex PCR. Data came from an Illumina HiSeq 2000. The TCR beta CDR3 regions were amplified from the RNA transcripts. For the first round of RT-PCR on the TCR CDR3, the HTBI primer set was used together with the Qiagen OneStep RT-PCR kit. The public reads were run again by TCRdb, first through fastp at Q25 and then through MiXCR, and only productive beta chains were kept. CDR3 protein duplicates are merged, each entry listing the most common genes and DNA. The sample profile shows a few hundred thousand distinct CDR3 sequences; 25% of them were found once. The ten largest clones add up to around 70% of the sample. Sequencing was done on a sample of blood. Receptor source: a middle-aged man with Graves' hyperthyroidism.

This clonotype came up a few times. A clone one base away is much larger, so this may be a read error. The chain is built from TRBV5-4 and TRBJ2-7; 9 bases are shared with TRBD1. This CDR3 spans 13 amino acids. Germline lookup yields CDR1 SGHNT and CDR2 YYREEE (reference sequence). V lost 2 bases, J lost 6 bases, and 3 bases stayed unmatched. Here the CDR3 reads CASSLGTGPEQYF. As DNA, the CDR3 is TGTGCCAGCAGCTTAGGGACAGGGCCCGAGCAGTACTTC.

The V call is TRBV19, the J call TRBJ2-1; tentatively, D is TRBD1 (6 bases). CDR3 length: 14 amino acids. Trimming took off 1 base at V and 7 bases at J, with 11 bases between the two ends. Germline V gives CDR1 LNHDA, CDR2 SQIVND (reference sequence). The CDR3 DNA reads TGTGCCAGTAGTATAGCCAGGCAGGGGAATGAGCAGTTCTTC. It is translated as CASSIARQGNEQFF.

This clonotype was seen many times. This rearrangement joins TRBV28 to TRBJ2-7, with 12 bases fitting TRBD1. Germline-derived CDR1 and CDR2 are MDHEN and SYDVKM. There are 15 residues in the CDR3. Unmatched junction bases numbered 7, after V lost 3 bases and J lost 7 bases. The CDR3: CASSLAGQGAGEQYF. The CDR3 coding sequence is TGTGCCAGCAGTTTGGCGGGACAGGGGGCGGGTGAGCAGTACTTC. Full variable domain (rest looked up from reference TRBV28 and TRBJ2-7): DVKVTQSSRYLVKRTGEKVFLECVQDMDHENMFWYRQDPGLGLRLIYFSYDVKMKEKGDIPEGYSVSREKKERFSLILESASTNQTSMYLCASSLAGQGAGEQYFGPGTRLTVT.

CDR3: CASGTVGTGELFF. The CDR3 nucleotides read TGCGCCAGCGGGACAGTAGGCACCGGGGAGCTGTTTTTT. The chain joins TRBV10-2 to TRBJ2-2; the match to TRBD1 covers 7 bases. Germline assignment: CDR1 WSHSY and CDR2 SAAADI. J was trimmed by 4 bases and V by 8 bases; bases with no gene match: 4. This CDR3 contains 13 residues.

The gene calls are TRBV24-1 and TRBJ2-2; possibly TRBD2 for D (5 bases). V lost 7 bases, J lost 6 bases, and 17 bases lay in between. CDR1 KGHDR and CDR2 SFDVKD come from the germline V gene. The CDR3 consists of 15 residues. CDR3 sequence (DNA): TGTGCCACCAGACCGGGCCTCCGGGGAGCCGGGGAGCTGTTTTTT. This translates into CATRPGLRGAGELFF.

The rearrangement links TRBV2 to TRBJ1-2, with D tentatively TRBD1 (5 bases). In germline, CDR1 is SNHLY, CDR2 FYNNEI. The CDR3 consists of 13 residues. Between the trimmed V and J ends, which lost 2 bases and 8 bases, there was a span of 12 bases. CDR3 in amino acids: CASSESGGGGYTF. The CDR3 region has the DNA TGTGCCAGCAGTGAATCGGGGGGAGGGGGCTACACCTTC.

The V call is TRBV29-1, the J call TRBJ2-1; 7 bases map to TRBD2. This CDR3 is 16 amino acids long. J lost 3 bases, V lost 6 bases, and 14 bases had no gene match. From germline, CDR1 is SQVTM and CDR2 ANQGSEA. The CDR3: CSVANWASGGYNEQFF. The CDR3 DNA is TGCAGCGTGGCCAACTGGGCTAGCGGAGGCTACAATGAGCAGTTCTTC.

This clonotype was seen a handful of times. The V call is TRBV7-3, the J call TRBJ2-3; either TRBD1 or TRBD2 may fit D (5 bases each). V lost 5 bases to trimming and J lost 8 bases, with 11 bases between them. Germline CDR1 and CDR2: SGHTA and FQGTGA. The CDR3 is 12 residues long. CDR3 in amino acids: CASSVTGTTQYF. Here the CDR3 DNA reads TGTGCCAGCAGCGTGACCGGGACTACGCAGTATTTT.

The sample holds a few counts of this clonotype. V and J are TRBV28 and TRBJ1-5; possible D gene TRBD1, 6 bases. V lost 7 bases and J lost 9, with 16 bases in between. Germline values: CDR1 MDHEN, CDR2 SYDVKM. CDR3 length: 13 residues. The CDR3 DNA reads TGTGCCAGCACCTTCGGCGGGGGGCTGCCCCAGCATTTT. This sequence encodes CASTFGGGLPQHF.

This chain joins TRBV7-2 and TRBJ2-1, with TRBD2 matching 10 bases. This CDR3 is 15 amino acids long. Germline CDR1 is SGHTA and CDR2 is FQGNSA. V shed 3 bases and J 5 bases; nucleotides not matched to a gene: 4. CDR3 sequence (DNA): TGTGCCAGCAGCTTTGAAGCGGGGGGGAACAATGAGCAGTTCTTC. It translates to CASSFEAGGNNEQFF. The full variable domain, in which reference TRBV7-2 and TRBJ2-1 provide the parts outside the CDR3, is GAGVSQSPSNKVTEKGKDVELRCDPISGHTALYWYRQSLGQGLEFLIYFQGNSAPDKSGLPSDRFSAERTGGSVSTLTIQRTQQEDSAVYLCASSFEAGGNNEQFFGPGTRLTVL.

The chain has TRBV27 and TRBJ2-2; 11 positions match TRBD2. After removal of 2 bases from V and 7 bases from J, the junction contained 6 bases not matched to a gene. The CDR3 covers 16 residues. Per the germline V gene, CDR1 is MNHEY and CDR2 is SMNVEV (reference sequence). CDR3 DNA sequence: TGTGCCAGCAGTTTACTGACTAGCGGGATCGGCGGGGAGCTGTTTTTT. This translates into CASSLLTSGIGGELFF.

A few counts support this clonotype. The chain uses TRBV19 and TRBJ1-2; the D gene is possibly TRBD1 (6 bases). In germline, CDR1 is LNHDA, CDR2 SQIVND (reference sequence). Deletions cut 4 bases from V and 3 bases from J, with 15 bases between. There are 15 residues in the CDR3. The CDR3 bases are TGTGCCAGTAGTACGCTTCGGACAGAAGACTATGGCTACACCTTC. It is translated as CASSTLRTEDYGYTF.

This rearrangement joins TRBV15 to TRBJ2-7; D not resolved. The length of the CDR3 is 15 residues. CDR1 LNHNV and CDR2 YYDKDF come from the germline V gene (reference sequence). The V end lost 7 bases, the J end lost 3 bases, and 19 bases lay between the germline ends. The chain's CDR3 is CATNNHGSSDYEQYF. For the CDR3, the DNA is TGTGCCACCAACAATCACGGAAGTTCAGACTACGAGCAGTACTTC.

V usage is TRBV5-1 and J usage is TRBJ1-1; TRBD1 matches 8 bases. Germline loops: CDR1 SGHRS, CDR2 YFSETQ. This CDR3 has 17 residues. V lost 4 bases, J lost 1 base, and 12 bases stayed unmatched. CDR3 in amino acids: CASSVIRGQIRNTEAFF. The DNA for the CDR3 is TGCGCCAGCAGCGTAATCAGGGGGCAGATTCGGAACACTGAAGCTTTCTTT.

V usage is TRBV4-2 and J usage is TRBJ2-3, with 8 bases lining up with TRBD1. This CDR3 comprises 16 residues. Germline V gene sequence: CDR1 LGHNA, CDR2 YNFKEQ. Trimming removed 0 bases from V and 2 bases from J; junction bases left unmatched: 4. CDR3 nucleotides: TGTGCCAGCAGCCAAGAGCAGGGGGCGATCACAGATACGCAGTATTTT. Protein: CASSQEQGAITDTQYF.

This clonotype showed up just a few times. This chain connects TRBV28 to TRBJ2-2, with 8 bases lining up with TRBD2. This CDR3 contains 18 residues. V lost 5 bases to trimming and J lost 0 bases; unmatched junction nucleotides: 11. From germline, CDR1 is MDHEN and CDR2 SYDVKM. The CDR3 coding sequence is TGTGCCAGCAGTCCCGTCGGGAGGGCCGTCGCGAACACCGGGGAGCTGTTTTTT. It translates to CASSPVGRAVANTGELFF.

CDR3 protein: CSARERLVGREQYF. Written as DNA, the CDR3 is TGCAGTGCTAGAGAGCGACTCGTAGGGAGGGAGCAGTACTTC. V is TRBV20-1 and J is TRBJ2-7, with TRBD2 as a possible D gene (6 bases). The CDR3 covers 14 residues. The ends were cut back, 0 bases at V and 7 bases at J, with 16 bases in the middle. Germline V gives CDR1 DFQATT, CDR2 SNEGSKA (reference sequence).

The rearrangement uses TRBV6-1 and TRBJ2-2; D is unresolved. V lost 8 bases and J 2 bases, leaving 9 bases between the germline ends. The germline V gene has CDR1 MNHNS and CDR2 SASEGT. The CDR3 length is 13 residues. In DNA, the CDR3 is TGTGCCAGCGCTACCGCCAACACCGGGGAGCTGTTTTTT. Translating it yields CASATANTGELFF.

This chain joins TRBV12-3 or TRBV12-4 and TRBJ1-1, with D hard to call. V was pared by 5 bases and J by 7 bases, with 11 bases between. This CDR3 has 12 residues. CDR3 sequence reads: CASSRSAGEAFF. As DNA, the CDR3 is TGTGCCAGCAGTCGCTCGGCTGGTGAAGCTTTCTTT.

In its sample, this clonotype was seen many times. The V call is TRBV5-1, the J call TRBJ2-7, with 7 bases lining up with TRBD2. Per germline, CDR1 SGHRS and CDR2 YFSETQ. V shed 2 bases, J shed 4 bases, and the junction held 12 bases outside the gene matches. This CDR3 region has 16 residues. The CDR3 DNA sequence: TGCGCCAGCAGCTTTCTTGCGGGAGAGAAAGTATACGAGCAGTACTTC. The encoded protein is CASSFLAGEKVYEQYF.

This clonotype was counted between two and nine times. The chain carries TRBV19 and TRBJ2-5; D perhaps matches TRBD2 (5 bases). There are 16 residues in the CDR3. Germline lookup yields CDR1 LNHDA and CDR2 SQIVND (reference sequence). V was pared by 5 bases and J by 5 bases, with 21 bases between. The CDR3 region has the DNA TGTGCCAGTAGTTCCCGACGGACCTCGACGGGGGAGACCCAGTACTTC. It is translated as CASSSRRTSTGETQYF.

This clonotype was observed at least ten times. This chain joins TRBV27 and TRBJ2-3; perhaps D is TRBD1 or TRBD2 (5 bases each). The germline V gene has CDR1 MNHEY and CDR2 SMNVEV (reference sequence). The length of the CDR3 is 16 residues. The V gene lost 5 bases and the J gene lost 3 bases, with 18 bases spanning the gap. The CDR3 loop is CASSPGTVHRTDTQYF. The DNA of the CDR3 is TGTGCCAGCAGTCCGGGGACGGTCCACAGGACAGATACGCAGTATTTT.

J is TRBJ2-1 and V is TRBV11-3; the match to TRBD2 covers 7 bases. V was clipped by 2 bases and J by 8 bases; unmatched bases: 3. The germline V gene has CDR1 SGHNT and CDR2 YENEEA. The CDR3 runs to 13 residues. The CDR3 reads CASSLMGGDEQFF. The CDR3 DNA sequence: TGTGCCAGCAGCTTAATGGGAGGGGATGAGCAGTTCTTC.